The subject of this entry is one T cell receptor beta chain. CDR1 and CDR2 (germline): SGHDN, FVKESK. The CDR3 loop spans 16 amino acids. V was pared by 1 base and J by 2 bases, with 5 bases of the junction left unmatched. The entry originates in a study of blood T cell repertoires in COVID-19. Assay used: immunoSEQ multiplex PCR; TCRdb lists only in-frame clones, some missing. The sample contains fewer than 150,000 clones, 85% to 90% of which appear only once. The sequenced sample was peripheral blood. The chain joins TRBV14 to TRBJ2-3, with 8 bases lining up with TRBD2. The source of this sequence is a man aged 70-80 years who had recovered from COVID-19. The CDR3 loop reads CASSQALAGPTDTQYF. The CDR3 DNA is TGTGCCAGCAGCCAAGCCTTAGCGGGACCCACAGATACGCAGTATTTT.